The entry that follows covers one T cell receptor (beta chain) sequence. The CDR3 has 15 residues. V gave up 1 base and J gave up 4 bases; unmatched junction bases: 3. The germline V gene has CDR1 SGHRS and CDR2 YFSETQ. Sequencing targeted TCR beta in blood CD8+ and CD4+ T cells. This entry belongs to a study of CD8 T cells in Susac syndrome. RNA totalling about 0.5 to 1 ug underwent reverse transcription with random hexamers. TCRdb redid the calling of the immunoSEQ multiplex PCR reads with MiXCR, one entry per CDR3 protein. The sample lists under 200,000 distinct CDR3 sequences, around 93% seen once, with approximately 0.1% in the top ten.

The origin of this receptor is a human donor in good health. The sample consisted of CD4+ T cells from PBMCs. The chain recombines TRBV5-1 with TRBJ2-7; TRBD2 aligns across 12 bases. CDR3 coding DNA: TGCGCCAGCAGCTTGCTAGCGGGGGGGCGGTACGAGCAGTACGTC. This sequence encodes CASSLLAGGRYEQYV.